The 6 T cell receptor beta chains below were found in one sample sequenced in a study of graft-versus-host responses after intestinal transplantation. Their recognized antigens are unknown. Here immunoSEQ multiplex PCR was the method, and the copy in TCRdb shows in-frame clones only, minus some. This table has roughly 110,000 clones, roughly 89% appearing once. The input for sequencing was unstimulated CD4+ T cells sorted from spleen or lymph node cells, taken before transplant. The receptors were gathered from a human donor who was the organ donor for an intestinal transplant.

The chain uses TRBV6-7 and TRBJ1-4; TRBD1 might be the D (6 bases). TRBV6-7 is annotated as an ORF whose role is uncertain. The germline V and J ends were trimmed by 4 bases and 4 bases, with 10 bases remaining between them. CDR3 length equals 14 residues. The CDR3 coding sequence is TGTGCCAGCAGTTCGGACAGTCGTAATGAAAAACTGTTTTTT. Translation: CASSSDSRNEKLFF.

The chain recombines TRBV4-2 with TRBJ1-1; D is possibly TRBD1 (6 bases). CDR1 and CDR2 (germline): LGHNA, YNFKEQ. The V and J ends lost 1 base and 1 base respectively, with 13 bases between them. There are 16 residues in the CDR3. The CDR3 region is CASSQVGGRANTEAFF. The CDR3 DNA reads as TGTGCCAGCAGCCAAGTCGGGGGCAGGGCGAACACTGAAGCTTTCTTT.

This chain uses TRBV12-5 with TRBJ2-5; TRBD2 aligns across 8 bases. Germline V gives CDR1 LGHNT, CDR2 FRNRAP. The CDR3 extends over 14 amino acids. V shed 6 bases, J shed 4 bases, and the junction held 7 bases outside the gene matches. Written as DNA, the CDR3 is TGTGCTAGTGGCATTGCCGGGGGGGCAGAGACCCAGTACTTC. Protein sequence: CASGIAGGAETQYF.

The rearrangement uses TRBV27 and TRBJ2-5, with 7 bases matching TRBD1. The DNA matches TRBJ2-7 better at its end, which makes the J call doubtful. This CDR3 spans 17 amino acids. The germline V gene encodes CDR1 MNHEY and CDR2 SMNVEV (reference sequence). The CDR3 loop is CASSLRGQGPFSYEQYF. The CDR3 coding sequence is TGTGCCAGCAGTTTGAGGGGGCAGGGACCCTTTTCCTACGAGCAGTACTTC.

The V call is TRBV29-1, the J call TRBJ2-3, with 7 positions matching TRBD2. Germline assignment: CDR1 SQVTM and CDR2 ANQGSEA. The CDR3 is made up of 13 amino acids. With V trimmed by 7 bases and J by 1 base, 5 bases remained unmatched. The CDR3, as DNA: TGCAGCGCCGGGGGGATTGGCACAGATACGCAGTATTTT. It translates to CSAGGIGTDTQYF.

The J gene is TRBJ1-2, the V gene TRBV10-3, with unresolved D. CDR3 length: 11 residues. V lost 4 bases, J lost 8 bases, and 8 bases lay in between. The germline V gene has CDR1 ENHRY and CDR2 SYGVKD. CDR3 region: CAISGSSGYTF. The CDR3 DNA follows: TGTGCCATCAGTGGATCTAGCGGCTACACCTTC.